A selection of T cell receptor beta chains follows, all from one sample in a study of early stage breast cancer tumors. TCRdb's copy holds only in-frame clones and misses some; the assay was immunoSEQ multiplex PCR. The table shows more than 60,000 clones, with approximately 80% occurring only once. The specimen was blood. These receptors all come from a person aged 55 to 69 with breast cancer. CDR3s leave out the opening cysteine and the closing phenylalanine or tryptophan. A D gene is named only where the DNA matches it firmly.

12 TRBJ1-1 TRBV5-1 . ASSANSAATEAF
12 TRBJ1-2 TRBV14 TRBD1 ASSARDSGYGYT
14 TRBJ2-7 TRBV27 . ASSRGAPGTSYEQY
14 TRBJ2-6 TRBV5-1 TRBD1 ASTGTGFSGANVLT
11 TRBJ1-2 TRBV29-1 TRBD1 SVLRDSNYGYT
13 TRBJ1-5 TRBV4-2 TRBD1 ASSQDGTEDQPQH
10 TRBJ2-2 TRBV6-6 . ASSYIPGELF
12 TRBJ2-5 TRBV6-1 . ASSENWGGETQY
12 TRBJ2-3 TRBV7-9 . ASSPLEYRDTQY
12 TRBJ1-1 TRBV5-1 . ASSYGSGNTEAF
10 TRBJ1-2 TRBV28 . ASSQGKDGYT
10 TRBJ2-5 TRBV21-1 . ARRRGRETQY
14 TRBJ2-1 TRBV19 . ASSKVGGVSYNEQF
12 TRBJ1-4 TRBV7-2 . ASSPNAGDEKLF
14 TRBJ2-7 TRBV5-4 TRBD2 ASSRVAGVLSYEQY
13 TRBJ2-7 TRBV5-4 . ASSRSAGDLYEQY
11 TRBJ2-1 TRBV30 . AWRAGAYNEQF
13 TRBJ2-1 TRBV6-4 TRBD1 ASSLTGHRNNEQF
11 TRBJ2-3 TRBV28 . ASSPPPADTQY
12 TRBJ1-2 TRBV19 TRBD1 ASSIGPGQRGYT
12 TRBJ2-7 TRBV7-9 . ASSSSRGIYEQY
13 TRBJ2-3 TRBV5-1 . ASSYSRVSTDTQY
14 TRBJ2-2 TRBV15 TRBD1 ATSSYRQGRNGELF
10 TRBJ2-1 TRBV19 . ASSSAGLGWF
13 TRBJ1-2 TRBV28 TRBD1 ASSKDRGPSSGYT
13 TRBJ2-1 TRBV5-5 . ASSRGDWPYNEQF
13 TRBJ2-1 TRBV9 . ASSVRDGGRSEQF
13 TRBJ2-7 TRBV5-1 TRBD1 ASSYDRGRSYEQY
11 TRBJ2-5 TRBV28 TRBD2 ASGGGYGETQY
12 TRBJ2-3 TRBV7-9 . ASSLTGLTDTQY
12 TRBJ2-3 TRBV2 . ASFLGRTAATQY